The 10 T cell receptor beta chains below were found in one sample sequenced in a study of T cell responses to AZD1222 COVID-19 vaccine. Profiling relied on immunoSEQ multiplex PCR, and the TCRdb table lists in-frame clones only, not all of them. The data show 86,000 or so clones, around 83% seen once. This sample comprised peripheral blood, obtained 28 days after the second AZD1222 dose. The receptor source for this set is an adult who received the AZD1222 COVID-19 vaccine.

The chain combines TRBV6-2 or TRBV6-3 with TRBJ1-4; D is unresolved. V lost 5 bases and J lost 2, with 24 bases in between. Germline assignment: CDR1 MNHEY and CDR2 SVGEGT. CDR3 length: 19 amino acids. The CDR3 nucleotides are TGTGCCAGCAGTACAACCGGGCCCCCAGGAACTAGGACTAATGAAAAACTGTTTTTT. Its translation: CASSTTGPPGTRTNEKLFF.

This rearrangement joins TRBV3-1 (or the pseudogene TRBV3-2) to TRBJ1-2; D may be TRBD1 (6 bases). Germline CDR1 reads LGHDT; CDR2 reads YNNKEL (reference sequence). The V end lost 3 bases, the J end lost 4 bases, and 15 bases lay between the germline ends. This CDR3 has 15 residues. CDR3 sequence: CASSHGGEDLYGYTF. Here the CDR3 DNA reads TGTGCCAGCAGCCACGGGGGCGAAGACCTCTATGGCTACACCTTC.

This clone was observed once. The chain's CDR3 is CASSQDAVTTYEQYF. In nucleotides, the CDR3 is TGTGCCAGCAGCCAAGATGCGGTGACTACCTACGAGCAGTACTTC. The V gene is TRBV3-1 (or the pseudogene TRBV3-2), the J gene TRBJ2-7; possible D gene TRBD2, 5 bases. CDR3 size: 15 residues. V lost 0 bases and J 2 bases, leaving 11 bases between the germline ends. Germline V gene sequence: CDR1 LGHDT, CDR2 YNNKEL (reference sequence).

This rearrangement joins TRBV28 to TRBJ1-2; 8 bases are shared with TRBD1. The CDR3 sequence is 14 residues long. Trimming at V came to 4 bases and at J to 5 bases, leaving 6 bases not matched to a gene. The germline CDR1 and CDR2 sequences are MDHEN and SYDVKM. This CDR3 reads CASSSQGVGYGYTF. The DNA for the CDR3 is TGTGCCAGCAGTTCACAGGGGGTAGGGTATGGCTACACCTTC.

The chain recombines TRBV29-1 with TRBJ2-7; 13 positions agree with TRBD2. The CDR3 consists of 16 residues. V lost 4 bases, J lost 7 bases, and 13 bases stayed unmatched. Looked up from germline, CDR1 is SQVTM and CDR2 is ANQGSEA. The CDR3 is CSVAGLAGVGAGEQYF. The CDR3 region has the DNA TGCAGCGTTGCCGGACTAGCGGGAGTTGGGGCGGGGGAGCAGTACTTC.

The chain employs TRBV10-2 and TRBJ1-2; D is possibly TRBD1 (5 bases). V shed 1 base and J shed 10 bases, with 16 bases lying between them. The germline V gene has CDR1 WSHSY and CDR2 SAAADI. The CDR3 runs to 14 residues. The CDR3 sequence: CASSEWPGPGHYTF. DNA for the CDR3: TGCGCCAGCAGTGAGTGGCCTGGGCCAGGGCACTACACCTTC.

The chain has TRBV19 and TRBJ1-2; perhaps TRBD1 as D (6 bases). Trimming removed 1 base from V and 4 bases from J, with 7 bases in between. The CDR3 runs 13 residues. CDR1 LNHDA and CDR2 SQIVND come from the germline V gene (reference sequence). The CDR3 DNA reads TGTGCCAGTAGTATAGCGGACAGCTATGGCTACACCTTC. It specifies CASSIADSYGYTF.

V is TRBV4-2 and J is TRBJ2-3; TRBD2 agrees at 10 bases. Germline V lookup: CDR1 LGHNA, CDR2 YNFKEQ. The CDR3 extends over 19 amino acids. With 4 bases clipped from V and 3 bases from J, the junction kept 16 bases outside the gene matches. The CDR3 nucleotides are TGTGCCAGCAGCCTAAGGGGGCTAGCGGGAGCTGTTTCGACAGATACGCAGTATTTT. It translates to CASSLRGLAGAVSTDTQYF.

The V gene is TRBV21-1, the J gene TRBJ1-1. TRBV21-1 is assigned pseudogene status. The CDR3 spans 16 residues. CDR3 in DNA: TGTGCCAGCAGCCCTGCTCCGGGACGGGAGAACACTGAAGCTTTCTTT. Its translation is CASSPAPGRENTEAFF.

V usage is TRBV7-3 and J usage is TRBJ1-6; D is unclear. The V gene lost 0 bases and the J gene lost 5 bases, with 8 bases spanning the gap. Germline CDR1 reads SGHTA; CDR2 reads FQGTGA. There are 15 residues in the CDR3. DNA of the CDR3: TGTGCCAGCAGCTTAACCCAGGCAGATAATTCACCCCTCCACTTT. It encodes CASSLTQADNSPLHF.